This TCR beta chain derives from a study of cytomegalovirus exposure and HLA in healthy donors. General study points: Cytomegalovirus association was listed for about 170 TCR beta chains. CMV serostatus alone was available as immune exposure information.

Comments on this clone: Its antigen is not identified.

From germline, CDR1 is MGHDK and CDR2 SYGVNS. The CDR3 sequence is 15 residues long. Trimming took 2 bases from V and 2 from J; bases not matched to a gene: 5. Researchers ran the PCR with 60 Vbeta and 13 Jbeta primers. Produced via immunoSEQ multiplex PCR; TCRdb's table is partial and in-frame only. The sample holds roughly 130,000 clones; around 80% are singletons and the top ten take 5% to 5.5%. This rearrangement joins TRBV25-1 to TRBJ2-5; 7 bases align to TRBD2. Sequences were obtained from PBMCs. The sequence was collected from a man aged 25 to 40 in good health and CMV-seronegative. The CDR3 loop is CASSEGLVPQETQYF. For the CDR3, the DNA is TGTGCCAGCAGTGAAGGACTAGTGCCGCAAGAGACCCAGTACTTC.